What follows are 23 T cell receptor beta chains derived from one specimen sequenced in a study of Graves' ophthalmopathy and Graves' hyperthyroidism. Transcripts of RNA were the source for amplifying TCR beta CDR3 regions. Investigators did first-round RT-PCR with HTBI primers, then second-round multiplex PCR. In TCRdb, the multiplex PCR reads were re-called with MiXCR into one record per CDR3 protein. The table shows about 370,000 distinct CDR3 sequences, with roughly 15% occurring only once. Sequencing was performed on peripheral blood. The receptors were sampled from an adult woman with stable Graves' hyperthyroidism.

In this sample, this clonotype turned up many times. This chain links TRBV7-2 with TRBJ1-1; no definite D call. Per the germline V gene, CDR1 is SGHTA and CDR2 is FQGNSA. V lost 2 bases and J lost 1, with 8 bases in between. The CDR3 runs 14 residues. As DNA, the CDR3 is TGTGCCAGCAGCTTATCAAGGTGGAACACTGAAGCTTTCTTT. Translation gives CASSLSRWNTEAFF. Full variable domain (outside the CDR3, taken from reference TRBV7-2 and TRBJ1-1): GAGVSQSPSNKVTEKGKDVELRCDPISGHTALYWYRQSLGQGLEFLIYFQGNSAPDKSGLPSDRFSAERTGGSVSTLTIQRTQQEDSAVYLCASSLSRWNTEAFFGQGTRLTVV.

This clonotype appeared a few times. This sequence joins TRBV10-3 and TRBJ2-7, with a possible D match to TRBD2 (6 bases). Looked up from germline, CDR1 is ENHRY and CDR2 is SYGVKD. V lost 8 bases, J lost 2 bases, and 16 bases lay in between. CDR3 length equals 14 residues. CDR3 in DNA: TGTGCCATCGGCACCCTTAGCGGAACCTACGAGCAGTACTTC. It encodes CAIGTLSGTYEQYF.

This clonotype was detected only a few times. A clone one base away is much larger, so this may be a read error. This CDR3 reads CAWSQGGYEQHF. In DNA form, the CDR3 reads TGTGCCTGGAGCCAGGGGGGCTACGAGCAGCACTTC. The rearrangement uses TRBV30 and TRBJ2-7; TRBD1 is a possible D gene (7 bases). In germline, CDR1 is GTSNPN, CDR2 SVGIG (reference sequence). The CDR3 is 12 residues long.

This clonotype was detected ten times or more. The chain combines TRBV10-3 with TRBJ1-2; weak D call: TRBD1 (6 bases). Trimming pared 1 base from V and 6 bases from J, leaving 15 bases between. The CDR3 totals 15 residues. The germline V gene encodes CDR1 ENHRY and CDR2 SYGVKD. The CDR3 protein is CAISEFPGQSDGYTF. CDR3 DNA: TGTGCCATCAGTGAGTTTCCTGGACAGTCGGATGGCTACACCTTC.

This clonotype was seen repeatedly, ten times or more. The J gene is TRBJ1-2, the V gene TRBV10-3, with 8 bases matching TRBD1. The ends lost 2 bases at V and 5 bases at J; junction bases unmatched: 7. Germline CDR1 is ENHRY and CDR2 is SYGVKD. This CDR3 is 15 amino acids long. CDR3 DNA sequence: TGTGCCATCAGTGAGCCGACAGGGGACGCATATGGCTACACCTTC. Protein sequence: CAISEPTGDAYGYTF.

The chain recombines TRBV20-1 with TRBJ2-2; no clear D gene. CDR3 length equals 14 residues. Germline loops: CDR1 DFQATT, CDR2 SNEGSKA (reference sequence). V lost 6 bases to trimming and J lost 0 bases, with 11 bases between them. CDR3 protein: CSASMIANTGELFF. Written as DNA, the CDR3 is TGCAGTGCCAGCATGATAGCGAACACCGGGGAGCTGTTTTTT.

This clonotype was detected many times. V usage is TRBV28 and J usage is TRBJ1-5, with 9 bases that match TRBD1. The CDR3 covers 15 residues. Unmatched junction bases numbered 7, after V lost 4 bases and J lost 6 bases. CDR1 and CDR2 from the germline V gene are MDHEN and SYDVKM. CDR3 region: CASSWGQGIIQPQHF. The DNA of the CDR3 is TGTGCCAGCAGTTGGGGACAGGGAATCATTCAGCCCCAGCATTTT.

Ten or more counts support this clonotype. The chain is built from TRBV12-3 or TRBV12-4 and TRBJ2-2; 7 bases map to TRBD2. The CDR3 is made up of 15 amino acids. Germline trimming cut 7 bases from V and 3 bases from J; bases unmatched to any gene: 8. CDR3 protein: CASKLGGGHTGELFF. The DNA of the CDR3 is TGTGCCAGCAAGCTCGGGGGAGGGCACACCGGGGAGCTGTTTTTT.

This clonotype was seen ten or more times. J is TRBJ2-5 and V is TRBV27; unclear D gene. V shed 0 bases and J shed 5 bases, with 10 bases lying between them. This CDR3 region has 14 residues. Germline-derived CDR1 and CDR2 are MNHEY and SMNVEV (reference sequence). The CDR3, as DNA: TGTGCCAGCAGTTTATCGGCCTCCGGGGAGACCCAGTACTTC. Translated: CASSLSASGETQYF.

This clonotype has at least ten counts. The V call is TRBV19, the J call TRBJ1-5; TRBD1 matches 10 bases. Losses at the gene ends were 5 bases for V and 2 bases for J; bases not matched to a gene: 6. This CDR3 spans 16 amino acids. Germline CDR1 LNHDA, CDR2 SQIVND (reference sequence). In DNA form, the CDR3 reads TGTGCCAGTAGTGTAGCCGGGACAGGGGGCAATCAGCCCCAGCATTTT. Protein: CASSVAGTGGNQPQHF.

This clonotype occurred many times. J is TRBJ2-7 and V is TRBV12-5, with a tentative D call TRBD2 (6 bases). Trimming pared 6 bases from V and 2 bases from J, leaving 14 bases between. Germline CDR1 and CDR2: LGHNT and FRNRAP. This CDR3 is built from 14 residues. CDR3 nucleotides: TGTGCTAGTGGGGGGGAGGTCCTACCCTACGAGCAGTACTTC. Amino acids: CASGGEVLPYEQYF.

This rearrangement joins TRBV5-1 to TRBJ2-7; D not certain. V was trimmed by 0 bases and J by 10 bases, leaving 17 bases between them. CDR3 length equals 14 residues. Germline loops: CDR1 SGHRS, CDR2 YFSETQ. Written as DNA, the CDR3 is TGCGCCAGCAGCTTGGGTACATATCTACGATTCCAGTACTTC. Translating it yields CASSLGTYLRFQYF.

The count of this clonotype is one. This chain links TRBV12-3 or TRBV12-4 with TRBJ2-7; 7 bases fit TRBD1. The CDR3 covers 13 residues. The trim removed 7 bases at V and 6 bases at J, leaving 9 bases unmatched. The CDR3 DNA follows: TGTGCCAGCAACCCGACAGGGCTCGGCGAGCAGTACTTC. It specifies CASNPTGLGEQYF.

This clonotype was found once. The V gene is TRBV28, the J gene TRBJ1-1; D is unresolved. This CDR3 is 16 amino acids long. V was clipped by 6 bases and J by 1 base, with 18 bases between them. The germline V gene has CDR1 MDHEN and CDR2 SYDVKM. CDR3 DNA sequence: TGTGCCAGCAGCCAACTGCTCGGCAGGCAGAACACTGAAGCTTTCTTT. This translates into CASSQLLGRQNTEAFF.

This clonotype occurred many times. This sequence joins TRBV7-9 and TRBJ2-7; TRBD2 might be the D (5 bases). The CDR3 has 15 amino acids. Trimming removed 1 base from V and 4 bases from J, with 14 bases in between. Germline CDR1 and CDR2: SEHNR and FQNEAQ (reference sequence). CDR3 residues: CASSLGLGLNYEQYF. CDR3 bases: TGTGCCAGCAGCTTAGGGCTAGGACTCAATTACGAGCAGTACTTC.

This clonotype was recorded a few times. V usage is TRBV6-1 and J usage is TRBJ2-7; TRBD2 agrees at 12 bases. The CDR3 has 16 residues. J was trimmed by 0 bases and V by 6 bases; bases with no gene match: 6. The germline V gene has CDR1 MNHNS and CDR2 SASEGT. CDR3 region: CASSPRLAGDSYEQYF. In DNA, the CDR3 is TGTGCCAGCAGCCCCCGACTAGCGGGAGACTCCTACGAGCAGTACTTC.

CDR3 amino acids: CASSITGQGHTEAFF. The DNA for the CDR3 is TGCGCCAGCAGCATTACCGGACAGGGCCACACTGAAGCTTTCTTT. The chain couples TRBV5-1 to TRBJ1-1, with 8 bases that match TRBD1. The V segment lost 4 bases and the J segment 3 bases; nucleotides outside the gene matches: 8. CDR1 and CDR2 from the germline V gene are SGHRS and YFSETQ. The CDR3 runs 15 residues.

Ten or more counts support this clonotype. CDR3 sequence (DNA): TGTGCCAGCTCACCAATATTCCCTTTGGGCACTGAAGCTTTCTTT. Translating it yields CASSPIFPLGTEAFF. J is TRBJ1-1 and V is TRBV18, with D unresolved. The germline V gene encodes CDR1 KGHSH and CDR2 LQKENI. This CDR3 spans 15 amino acids. V lost 2 bases and J lost 4, with 14 bases in between.

The V gene is TRBV28, the J gene TRBJ1-2; D remains unclear. Germline V lookup: CDR1 MDHEN, CDR2 SYDVKM. The CDR3 is 12 amino acids. Trimming removed 3 bases at V and 8 bases at J, with 10 bases between. The chain's CDR3 is CASSLPGRGYTF. CDR3 nucleotide sequence: TGTGCCAGCAGTTTGCCCGGGAGGGGCTACACCTTC.

This clonotype was detected only a few times. This clone may be a read error of a much larger clone one base away. No conserved phenylalanine or tryptophan is present at the end of the CDR3, so a read error is the likely explanation. This chain joins TRBV7-8 and TRBJ1-1, with TRBD1 matching 9 bases. Germline V gene sequence: CDR1 SGHVS, CDR2 FQNEAQ. V lost 7 bases to trimming and J lost 3 bases; unmatched junction nucleotides: 3. The CDR3 runs 13 residues. Written as DNA, the CDR3 is TGTGCCAGCATCCGGACAGGGGACACTGAAGCTTTCTTG. This codes for CASIRTGDTEAFL.

This clonotype was recorded at least ten times. The chain is built from TRBV28 and TRBJ2-7, with D possibly TRBD2 on 5 matching bases. The germline V gene encodes CDR1 MDHEN and CDR2 SYDVKM. V lost 1 base, J lost 3 bases, and 7 bases lay in between. The CDR3 consists of 13 residues. The CDR3 bases are TGTGCCAGCAGTTTATTCCGGGGCTACGAGCAGTACTTC. It encodes CASSLFRGYEQYF. Drawing the rest from reference TRBV28 and TRBJ2-7, the complete variable domain is DVKVTQSSRYLVKRTGEKVFLECVQDMDHENMFWYRQDPGLGLRLIYFSYDVKMKEKGDIPEGYSVSREKKERFSLILESASTNQTSMYLCASSLFRGYEQYFGPGTRLTVT.

V gene TRBV9 combines with J gene TRBJ2-5; the match to TRBD2 covers 10 bases. V lost 4 bases, J lost 3 bases, and 6 bases stayed unmatched. Per germline, CDR1 SGDLS and CDR2 YYNGEE. The CDR3 has 15 residues. In nucleotides, the CDR3 is TGTGCCAGCAGCCCTCTAGCGGGGGAAAAAGAGACCCAGTACTTC. Translated, it gives CASSPLAGEKETQYF.

A few counts support this clonotype. The V gene is TRBV4-3, the J gene TRBJ1-5; the match to TRBD1 covers 12 bases. Germline CDR1 is LGHNA and CDR2 is YSLEER. The CDR3 has 18 amino acids. V was pared by 0 bases and J by 6 bases, with 9 bases of the junction left unmatched. The CDR3 DNA is TGCGCCAGCAGCCAAGAGATAGGGGACAGGGGGCAGAGTCAGCCCCAGCATTTT. This translates into CASSQEIGDRGQSQPQHF.